This T cell receptor (beta chain) is from a study of control samples from healthy donors and cancer patients. Sequencing was performed with immunoSEQ multiplex PCR; in TCRdb, only in-frame clones are kept and a portion is missing. This sample yields about 220,000 clones, of which roughly 94% are seen a single time; 1.5% belongs to the top ten. The V gene's germline CDR1 is SNHLY and CDR2 FYNNEI. Trimming removed 2 bases from V and 3 bases from J, with 7 bases in between. This CDR3 is 13 amino acids long. This clonotype originated in a man aged 45-65 years in good health. V gene TRBV2 combines with J gene TRBJ1-2; D remains ambiguous. Input material: blood. The CDR3 loop is CASSEYSDYGYTF. The DNA for the CDR3 is TGTGCCAGCAGTGAATACAGTGACTATGGCTACACCTTC.